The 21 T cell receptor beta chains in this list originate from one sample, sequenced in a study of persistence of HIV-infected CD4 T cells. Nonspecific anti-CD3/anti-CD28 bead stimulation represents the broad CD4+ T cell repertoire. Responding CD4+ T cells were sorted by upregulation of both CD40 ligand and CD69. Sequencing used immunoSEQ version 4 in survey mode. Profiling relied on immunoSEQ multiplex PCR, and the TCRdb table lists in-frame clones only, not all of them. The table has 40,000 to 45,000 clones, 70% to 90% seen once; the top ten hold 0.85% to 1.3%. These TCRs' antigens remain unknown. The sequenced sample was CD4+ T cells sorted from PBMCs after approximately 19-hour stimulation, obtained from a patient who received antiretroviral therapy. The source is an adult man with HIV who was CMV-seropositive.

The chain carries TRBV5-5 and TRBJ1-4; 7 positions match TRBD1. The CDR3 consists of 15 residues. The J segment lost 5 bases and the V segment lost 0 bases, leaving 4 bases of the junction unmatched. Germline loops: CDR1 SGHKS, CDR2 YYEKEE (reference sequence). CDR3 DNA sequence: TGTGCCAGCAGCTTGGGGACAGGACTGAATGAAAAACTGTTTTTT. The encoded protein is CASSLGTGLNEKLFF.

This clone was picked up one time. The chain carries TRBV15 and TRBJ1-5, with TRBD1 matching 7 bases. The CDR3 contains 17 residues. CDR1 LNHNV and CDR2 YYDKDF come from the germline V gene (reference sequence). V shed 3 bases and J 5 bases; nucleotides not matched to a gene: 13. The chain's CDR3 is CATSRGSTGKEDQPQHF. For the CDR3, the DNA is TGTGCCACCAGCAGGGGATCGACAGGGAAGGAAGATCAGCCCCAGCATTTT.

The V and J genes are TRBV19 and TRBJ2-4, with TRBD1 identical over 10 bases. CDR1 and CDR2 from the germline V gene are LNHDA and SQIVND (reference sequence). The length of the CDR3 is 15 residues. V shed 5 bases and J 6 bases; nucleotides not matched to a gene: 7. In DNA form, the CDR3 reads TGTGCCAGTAGTGCGCCGGGACAGGGGTTAAACATTCAGTACTTC. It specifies CASSAPGQGLNIQYF.

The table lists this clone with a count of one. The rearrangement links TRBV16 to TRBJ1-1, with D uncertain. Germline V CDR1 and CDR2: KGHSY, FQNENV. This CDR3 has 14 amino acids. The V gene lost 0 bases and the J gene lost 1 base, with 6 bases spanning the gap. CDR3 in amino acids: CASSQSSRNTEAFF. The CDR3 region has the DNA TGTGCCAGCAGCCAATCGAGCAGGAACACTGAAGCTTTCTTT.

Written as DNA, the CDR3 is TGTGCCAGCAGCCAACGGACAGGGCTCACCGGGGAGCTGTTTTTT. It translates to CASSQRTGLTGELFF. V is TRBV7-2 and J is TRBJ2-2; 8 bases are shared with TRBD1. The germline V gene has CDR1 SGHTA and CDR2 FQGNSA. The junction had 6 bases not matched to a gene; V was cut back by 5 bases and J by 4 bases. The CDR3 length is 15 residues.

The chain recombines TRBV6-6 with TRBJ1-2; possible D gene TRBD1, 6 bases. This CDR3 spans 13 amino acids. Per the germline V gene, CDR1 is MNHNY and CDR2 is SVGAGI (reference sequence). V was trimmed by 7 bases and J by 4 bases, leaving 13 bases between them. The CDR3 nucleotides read TGTGCCAGCACTTCAGGGACACCCTATGGCTACACCTTC. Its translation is CASTSGTPYGYTF.

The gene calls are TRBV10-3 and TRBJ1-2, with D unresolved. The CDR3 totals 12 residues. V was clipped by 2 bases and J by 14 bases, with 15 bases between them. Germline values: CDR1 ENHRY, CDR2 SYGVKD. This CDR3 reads CAISELGRVYTF. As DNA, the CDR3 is TGTGCCATCAGTGAGCTTGGGCGGGTTTATACCTTC.

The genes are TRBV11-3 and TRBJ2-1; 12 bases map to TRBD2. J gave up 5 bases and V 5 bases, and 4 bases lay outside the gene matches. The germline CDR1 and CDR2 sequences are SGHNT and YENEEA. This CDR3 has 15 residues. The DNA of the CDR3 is TGTGCCAGCAGCGCGACTAGCGGGGGTAACAATGAGCAGTTCTTC. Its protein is CASSATSGGNNEQFF.

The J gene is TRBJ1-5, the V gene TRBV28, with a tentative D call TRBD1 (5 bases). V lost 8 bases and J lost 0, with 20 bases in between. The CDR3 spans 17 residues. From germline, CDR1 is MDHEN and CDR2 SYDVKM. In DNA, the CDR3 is TGTGCCAGCGGGGGGAATACAGGACGGGATAGCAATCAGCCCCAGCATTTT. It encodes CASGGNTGRDSNQPQHF.

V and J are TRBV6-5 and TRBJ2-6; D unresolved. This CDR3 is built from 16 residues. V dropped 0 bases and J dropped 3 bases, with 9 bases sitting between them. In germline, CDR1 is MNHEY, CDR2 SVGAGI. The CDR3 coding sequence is TGTGCCAGCAGTTACTCCCCGGGCTATGGGGCCAACGTCCTGACTTTC. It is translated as CASSYSPGYGANVLTF.

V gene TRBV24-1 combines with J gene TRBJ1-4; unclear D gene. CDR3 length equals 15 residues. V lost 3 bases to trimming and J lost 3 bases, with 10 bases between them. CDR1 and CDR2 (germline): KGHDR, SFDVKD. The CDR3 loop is CATSDAALPNEKLFF. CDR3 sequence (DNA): TGTGCCACCAGTGATGCGGCGCTCCCTAATGAAAAACTGTTTTTT.

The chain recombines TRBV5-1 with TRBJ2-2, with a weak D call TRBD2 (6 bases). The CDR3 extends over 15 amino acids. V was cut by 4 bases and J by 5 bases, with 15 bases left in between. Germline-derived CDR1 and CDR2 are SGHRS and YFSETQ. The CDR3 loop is CASSPTSTLTGELFF. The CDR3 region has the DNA TGCGCCAGCAGCCCGACTAGTACGTTAACCGGGGAGCTGTTTTTT.

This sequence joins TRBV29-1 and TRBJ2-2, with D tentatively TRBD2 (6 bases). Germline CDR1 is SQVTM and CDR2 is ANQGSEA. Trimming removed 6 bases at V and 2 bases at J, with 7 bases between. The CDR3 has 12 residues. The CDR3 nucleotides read TGCAGCGTGGGACTCAACACCGGGGAGCTGTTTTTT. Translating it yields CSVGLNTGELFF.

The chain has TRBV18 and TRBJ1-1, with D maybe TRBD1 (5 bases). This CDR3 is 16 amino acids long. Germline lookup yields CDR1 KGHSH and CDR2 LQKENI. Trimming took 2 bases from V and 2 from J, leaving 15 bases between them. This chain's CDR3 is CASSPRRGLENTEAFF. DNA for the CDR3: TGTGCCAGCTCACCAAGGAGGGGTTTGGAAAACACTGAAGCTTTCTTT. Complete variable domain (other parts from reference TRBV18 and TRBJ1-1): NAGVMQNPRHLVRRRGQEARLRCSPMKGHSHVYWYRQLPEEGLKFMVYLQKENIIDESGMPKERFSAEFPKEGPSILRIQQVVRGDSAAYFCASSPRRGLENTEAFFGQGTRLTVV.

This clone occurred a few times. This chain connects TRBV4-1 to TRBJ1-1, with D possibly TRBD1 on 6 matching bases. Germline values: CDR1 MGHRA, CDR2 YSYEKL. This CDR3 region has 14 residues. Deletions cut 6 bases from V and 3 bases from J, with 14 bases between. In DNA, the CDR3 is TGCGCCAGCAGGCTTACAGGGTGGGACACTGAAGCTTTCTTT. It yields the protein CASRLTGWDTEAFF.

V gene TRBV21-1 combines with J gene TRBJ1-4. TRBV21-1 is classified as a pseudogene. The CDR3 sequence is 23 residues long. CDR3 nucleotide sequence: TGTGCCAGCAGCAAAACTTCCCCGTCTTTAGACCAAAGGGACCCCGCAACTAATGAAAAACTGTTTTTT. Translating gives CASSKTSPSLDQRDPATNEKLFF.

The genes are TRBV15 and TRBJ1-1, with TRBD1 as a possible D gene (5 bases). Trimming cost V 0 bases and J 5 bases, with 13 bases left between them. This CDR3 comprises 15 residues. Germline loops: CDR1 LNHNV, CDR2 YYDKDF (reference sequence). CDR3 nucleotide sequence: TGTGCCACCAGCAGAGAGGGGGGAGAAGGGACTGAAGCTTTCTTT. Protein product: CATSREGGEGTEAFF. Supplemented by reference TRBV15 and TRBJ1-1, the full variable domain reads DAMVIQNPRYQVTQFGKPVTLSCSQTLNHNVMYWYQQKSSQAPKLLFHYYDKDFNNEADTPDNFQSRRPNTSFCFLDIRSPGLGDTAMYLCATSREGGEGTEAFFGQGTRLTVV.

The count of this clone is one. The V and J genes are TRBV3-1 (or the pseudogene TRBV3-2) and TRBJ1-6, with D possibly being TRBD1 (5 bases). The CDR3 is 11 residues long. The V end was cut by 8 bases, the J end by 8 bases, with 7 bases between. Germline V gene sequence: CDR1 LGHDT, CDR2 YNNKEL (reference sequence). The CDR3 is CASGTDSPLHF. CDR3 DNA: TGTGCCAGCGGGACGGATTCACCCCTCCACTTT.

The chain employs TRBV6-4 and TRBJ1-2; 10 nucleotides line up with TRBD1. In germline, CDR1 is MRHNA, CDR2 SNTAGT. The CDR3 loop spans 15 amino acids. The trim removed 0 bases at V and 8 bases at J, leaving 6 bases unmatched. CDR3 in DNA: TGTGCCAGCAGTGACTCGACAGGGGGCTTGAGAGGCTACACCTTC. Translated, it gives CASSDSTGGLRGYTF.

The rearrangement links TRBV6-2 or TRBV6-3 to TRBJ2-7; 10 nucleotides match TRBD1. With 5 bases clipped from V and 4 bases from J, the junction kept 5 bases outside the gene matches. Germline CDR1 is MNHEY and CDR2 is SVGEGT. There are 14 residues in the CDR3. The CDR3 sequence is CASSPTGGLYEQYF. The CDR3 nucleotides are TGTGCCAGCAGTCCGACAGGGGGCTTATACGAGCAGTACTTC.

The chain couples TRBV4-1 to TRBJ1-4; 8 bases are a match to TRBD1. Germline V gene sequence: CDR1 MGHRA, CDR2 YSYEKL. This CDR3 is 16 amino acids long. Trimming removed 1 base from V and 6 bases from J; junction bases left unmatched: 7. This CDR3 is CASSQAPGGADEKLFF. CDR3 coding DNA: TGCGCCAGCAGCCAAGCTCCAGGGGGCGCAGATGAAAAACTGTTTTTT.